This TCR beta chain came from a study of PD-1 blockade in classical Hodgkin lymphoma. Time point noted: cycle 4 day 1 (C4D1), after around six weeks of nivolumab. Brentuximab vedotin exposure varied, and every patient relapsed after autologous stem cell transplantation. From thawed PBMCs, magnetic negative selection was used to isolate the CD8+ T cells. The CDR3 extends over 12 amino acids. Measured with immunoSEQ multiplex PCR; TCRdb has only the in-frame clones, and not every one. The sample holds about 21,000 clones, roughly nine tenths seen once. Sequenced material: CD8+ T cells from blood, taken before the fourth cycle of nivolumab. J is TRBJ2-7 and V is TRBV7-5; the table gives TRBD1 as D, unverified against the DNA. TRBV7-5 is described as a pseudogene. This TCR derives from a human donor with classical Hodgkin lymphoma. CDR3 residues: CASSLGRDSPYF. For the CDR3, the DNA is TGTGCCAGCAGCTTGGGAAGGGACAGTCCGTACTTC.